Below, 2 T cell receptor beta chains from the same sample are listed, as sequenced in a study of cytomegalovirus exposure and HLA in healthy donors. It was with 60 Vbeta and 13 Jbeta primers that the PCR ran. The data were produced by immunoSEQ multiplex PCR, yet TCRdb's version contains in-frame clones alone and is incomplete. The sample includes about 160,000 clones, about 65% seen only once; the top ten take over 6%. The specimen was PBMCs. All receptors derive from a man aged 40-49 years in good health and CMV-seropositive.

This clone was seen more than once but under ten times. The CDR3, as DNA: TGTGCCAGCAGTGAAGTATGGACTATGGGTAACTATGGCTACACCTTC. Translation: CASSEVWTMGNYGYTF. The chain uses TRBV6-1 and TRBJ1-2; D gene unclear. Germline lookup yields CDR1 MNHNS and CDR2 SASEGT. The CDR3 extends over 16 amino acids. Trimming stripped 1 base from V and 1 base from J, with 13 bases between.

This clone was observed a few times. This chain links TRBV6-5 with TRBJ2-5; the match to TRBD1 covers 11 bases. The J call may be wrong; the DNA end is better matched by TRBJ2-7. There are 13 residues in the CDR3. The germline V gene has CDR1 MNHEY and CDR2 SVGAGI. The CDR3 DNA sequence: TGTGCCACCAACCGGGACAGGGGGTACGAGCAGTACTTC. It encodes CATNRDRGYEQYF.